The T cell receptor beta chain described here comes from a study of cytomegalovirus exposure and HLA in healthy donors. This CDR3 comprises 14 residues. Trimming cost V 9 bases and J 4 bases; bases outside gene matches: 5. CDR1 and CDR2 (germline): SGHRS, YFSETQ. A note on this clone: The antigen remains unidentified.

Findings and caveats of the study: Later examination showed HLA-associated TCR beta chains had greater clonal expansion than equally common others.

The PCR used 60 Vbeta and 13 Jbeta primers. TCRdb's copy holds only in-frame clones and misses some; the assay was immunoSEQ multiplex PCR. The profile covers 110,000 or so clones, with over 70% appearing a single time and around 3.9% taken by the ten largest. The receptor comes from a woman between 40 and 50 years old in good health and CMV-seropositive. V is TRBV5-1 and J is TRBJ2-1, with 12 bases fitting TRBD2. The sample was PBMCs. CDR3 region: CATSTSGGYNEQFF. The DNA of the CDR3 is TGCGCCACCTCGACTAGCGGGGGTTACAATGAGCAGTTCTTC.